A selection of T cell receptor beta chains follows, all from one sample in a study of blood T cell repertoires in COVID-19. Clones were read by immunoSEQ multiplex PCR, and TCRdb kept only the in-frame ones, dropping some. The data show 130,000 to 150,000 clones, over 75% seen once. Sequenced sample: PBMCs or T cells enriched from blood (not recorded which). The receptor set was obtained from a woman in her twenties or thirties with acute COVID-19. CDR3s include the opening cysteine and the closing phenylalanine or tryptophan. A D gene is named only where the DNA matches it firmly. The size entry is marked missing in some rows and otherwise reads once, few, many or a size class.

abundance,d_gene,v_gene,j_gene,CDR3aa,CDR3nt
.,.,TRBV2,TRBJ2-3,CASSGAGLDTQYF,TGTGCCAGCAGTGGGGCAGGTCTGGATACGCAGTATTTT
.,.,TRBV5-6,TRBJ1-1,CASSLPSVNTEAFF,TGTGCCAGCAGCTTGCCCAGCGTGAACACTGAAGCTTTCTTT
.,.,TRBV9,TRBJ1-2,CASSGDTERRANYGYTF,TGTGCCAGCAGCGGGGACACAGAAAGAAGAGCTAACTATGGCTACACCTTC
.,TRBD2,TRBV15,TRBJ2-5,CATNTGLAFGETQYF,TGTGCCACCAATACGGGACTAGCGTTCGGAGAGACCCAGTACTTC
.,.,TRBV4-1,TRBJ2-7,CASSQRDTSLSEQYF,TGCGCCAGCAGCCAGAGGGACACATCACTCAGCGAGCAGTACTTC
.,TRBD1,TRBV2,TRBJ1-3,CASSPTGAYSGNTIYF,TGTGCCAGCAGCCCGACAGGGGCGTACTCTGGAAACACCATATATTTT
once,TRBD1,TRBV5-1,TRBJ1-4,CASSRDRAHEKLFF,TGCGCCAGCAGCCGGGACAGGGCGCATGAAAAACTGTTTTTT
.,.,TRBV19,TRBJ2-1,CASSIVGEQFF,TGTGCCAGTAGTATAGTCGGTGAGCAGTTCTTC
.,TRBD1,TRBV18,TRBJ1-1,CASSPRLEGAGTEAFF,TGTGCCAGCTCACCACGCCTTGAGGGGGCTGGTACTGAAGCTTTCTTT
.,TRBD1,TRBV29-1,TRBJ2-3,CSIYGDRGTDTQYF,TGCAGCATTTACGGGGACAGGGGCACAGATACGCAGTATTTT
.,TRBD2,TRBV2,TRBJ2-3,CASSSGLAPTTDTQYF,TGTGCCAGCAGTTCCGGACTAGCGCCTACTACAGATACGCAGTATTTT